The 23 T cell receptor beta chains given below trace back to one sample, sequenced in a study of regulatory T cells in long-lasting Graves disease. Stated time point: newly diagnosed GD, antithyroid drugs for less than 3 months. Extracted RNA from PBMCs served as the source of the TCR library. Library construction for TCR beta used iRepertoire HTBI primers and Arm-PCR of CDR3 regions. One entry per CDR3 protein results from TCRdb running MiXCR on the multiplex PCR reads. The sample yields 450,000 to 700,000 distinct CDR3 sequences, roughly 14% seen once. These same data were also listed under a study on T cells in Graves' hyperthyroidism and ophthalmopathy.

The sequencing here drew on peripheral blood mononuclear cells (PBMCs), taken at new diagnosis, from a patient treated with antithyroid drugs. The receptors were sampled from a young man with Graves disease.

This clonotype was counted only a few times. The gene calls are TRBV11-3 and TRBJ2-2; 12 nucleotides line up with TRBD2. V lost 3 bases and J lost 7; bases outside the gene matches: 6. The CDR3 has 16 residues. Germline-derived CDR1 and CDR2 are SGHNT and YENEEA. Here the CDR3 DNA reads TGTGCCAGCAGCTTCCGAACACTAGCGGGAGGCGGGGAGCTGTTTTTT. Translated: CASSFRTLAGGGELFF.

This sequence joins TRBV9 and TRBJ2-5, with 9 bases aligning to TRBD2. Germline CDR1 reads SGDLS; CDR2 reads YYNGEE. Trimming removed 0 bases from V and 5 bases from J; junction bases left unmatched: 2. This CDR3 comprises 14 residues. Written as DNA, the CDR3 is TGTGCCAGCAGCGTAGCTAGCGGGACTGAGACCCAGTACTTC. It yields the protein CASSVASGTETQYF.

At least ten counts were recorded for this clonotype. As DNA, the CDR3 is TGTGCCATGACGACAGGGATGCGCTACACCTTC. Translating it yields CAMTTGMRYTF. The chain links TRBV2 to TRBJ1-2; 7 positions agree with TRBD1. Losses at the gene ends were 10 bases for V and 9 bases for J; bases not matched to a gene: 8. The CDR3 extends over 11 amino acids. Germline loops: CDR1 SNHLY, CDR2 FYNNEI. The variable domain in full, with the rest retrieved from reference TRBV2 and TRBJ1-2, is EPEVTQTPSHQVTQMGQEVILRCVPISNHLYFYWYRQILGQKVEFLVSFYNNEISEKSEIFDDQFSVERPDGSNFTLKIRSTKLEDSAMYFCAMTTGMRYTFGSGTRLTVV.

This clonotype was detected a few times. The chain employs TRBV4-2 and TRBJ1-5, with TRBD1 matching over 8 bases. Germline CDR1 reads LGHNA; CDR2 reads YNFKEQ. This CDR3 spans 15 amino acids. The V gene end was trimmed by 1 base and the J gene end by 4 bases; junction bases not matched to a gene: 3. CDR3 protein: CASSQGGTGNQPQHF. The CDR3 bases are TGTGCCAGCAGCCAAGGGGGGACAGGAAATCAGCCCCAGCATTTT.

V gene TRBV19 combines with J gene TRBJ2-3; D might be TRBD2 (6 bases). The CDR3 consists of 18 residues. V was cut by 7 bases and J by 2 bases, with 25 bases left in between. Germline CDR1 LNHDA, CDR2 SQIVND (reference sequence). The DNA of the CDR3 is TGTGCCAGTAAGAGGTATTTTAGCGGAAGGAGGGACACAGATACGCAGTATTTT. Translation: CASKRYFSGRRDTDTQYF. The full variable domain, rest sourced from reference TRBV19 and TRBJ2-3, is DGGITQSPKYLFRKEGQNVTLSCEQNLNHDAMYWYRQDPGQGLRLIYYSQIVNDFQKGDIAEGYSVSREKKESFPLTVTSAQKNPTAFYLCASKRYFSGRRDTDTQYFGPGTRLTVL.

This clonotype is a singleton in its sample. With a far larger clone one base away, a read error is the likely cause. The chain has TRBV29-1 and TRBJ2-1, with D hard to call. The CDR3 runs to 10 residues. Germline V lookup: CDR1 SQVTM, CDR2 ANQGSEA. The DNA of the CDR3 is TGCAGTGCTAGAGAAGAGACCCAGCACTTC. It encodes CSAREETQHF.

This clonotype was detected many times. The chain couples TRBV2 to TRBJ2-7, with TRBD1 matching 7 bases. V was clipped by 5 bases and J by 3 bases; unmatched bases: 7. Germline loops: CDR1 SNHLY, CDR2 FYNNEI. CDR3 size: 14 residues. CDR3: CASSPPGQSYEQYF. The CDR3 DNA reads TGTGCCAGCAGTCCACCGGGACAGAGCTACGAGCAGTACTTC.

This clonotype was observed many times. V and J are TRBV20-1 and TRBJ2-7; D may correspond to TRBD1 or TRBD2 (5 bases each). Germline V gene lookup returns CDR1 DFQATT and CDR2 SNEGSKA (reference sequence). The CDR3 totals 14 residues. Trimming pared 6 bases from V and 0 bases from J, leaving 15 bases between. The CDR3 sequence: CSAGLGADSYEQYF. The CDR3 DNA reads TGCAGTGCCGGCCTCGGGGCGGACTCCTACGAGCAGTACTTC.

This clonotype was counted many times. The chain combines TRBV5-1 with TRBJ1-5, with 7 bases matching TRBD1. CDR3 length equals 14 residues. Looked up from germline, CDR1 is SGHRS and CDR2 is YFSETQ. With V trimmed by 4 bases and J by 3 bases, 4 bases remained unmatched. The CDR3 here is CASSNGTVNQPQHF. The CDR3 DNA sequence: TGCGCCAGCAGCAACGGGACAGTCAATCAGCCCCAGCATTTT.

There are many counts of this clonotype. CDR3 in amino acids: CASSLGWTSGSLYNEQFF. Written as DNA, the CDR3 is TGTGCCAGCAGCTTAGGGTGGACTAGCGGGAGTCTCTACAATGAGCAGTTCTTC. The chain has TRBV7-8 and TRBJ2-1, with 13 bases fitting TRBD2. J gave up 3 bases and V 1 base, and 6 bases lay outside the gene matches. CDR1 and CDR2 from the germline V gene are SGHVS and FQNEAQ. The CDR3 totals 18 residues.

The genes are TRBV9 and TRBJ2-3, with TRBD2 matching 16 bases. The germline CDR1 and CDR2 sequences are SGDLS and YYNGEE. With V trimmed by 4 bases and J by 5 bases, 4 bases remained unmatched. This CDR3 is built from 16 residues. CDR3 in amino acids: CASSPGTSGRVDTQYF. CDR3 bases: TGTGCCAGCAGCCCCGGGACTAGCGGGAGGGTAGATACGCAGTATTTT. Combining the CDR3 with reference TRBV9 and TRBJ2-3 gives the whole variable domain DSGVTQTPKHLITATGQRVTLRCSPRSGDLSVYWYQQSLDQGLQFLIQYYNGEERAKGNILERFSAQQFPDLHSELNLSSLELGDSALYFCASSPGTSGRVDTQYFGPGTRLTVL.

As concerns this clonotype: A much larger clone differs by one base, so this may be a read error. V usage is TRBV20-1 and J usage is TRBJ1-4; D possibly corresponds to TRBD1 (5 bases). CDR3 length: 16 residues. V was trimmed by 3 bases and J by 8 bases, leaving 22 bases between them. CDR1 is DFQATT, CDR2 SNEGSKA, per germline (reference sequence). In nucleotides, the CDR3 is TGCAGTGCTAGCCTTTACGCCGGGACCGGAGGGGAAAAACTGTTTTTT. It codes for CSASLYAGTGGEKLFF.

This clonotype was seen only a few times. V and J are TRBV24-1 and TRBJ2-3; D gene unclear. This CDR3 region has 13 residues. Germline-derived CDR1 and CDR2 are KGHDR and SFDVKD. Trimming stripped 2 bases from V and 6 bases from J, with 8 bases between. CDR3 loop: CATSDSPPDTQYF. CDR3 nucleotide sequence: TGTGCCACCAGTGATTCCCCCCCCGATACGCAGTATTTT.

As regards this clonotype: A read error is possible here, since a much larger clone lies one base away. The rearrangement uses TRBV5-5 and TRBJ2-7; D gene uncertain. This CDR3 region has 16 residues. From germline, CDR1 is SGHKS and CDR2 YYEKEE (reference sequence). Trimming stripped 0 bases from V and 8 bases from J, with 21 bases between. In DNA, the CDR3 is TGTGCCAGCAGCTTGGCCCCTCGGCGGATAGACCACAAGCAGTACTTC. This gives the protein CASSLAPRRIDHKQYF. The full variable domain, rest sourced from reference TRBV5-5 and TRBJ2-7, is DAGVTQSPTHLIKTRGQQVTLRCSPISGHKSVSWYQQVLGQGPQFIFQYYEKEERGRGNFPDRFSARQFPNYSSELNVNALLLGDSALYLCASSLAPRRIDHKQYFGPGTRLTVT.

V and J are TRBV6-2 or TRBV6-3 and TRBJ2-2; the match to TRBD2 covers 13 bases. From germline, CDR1 is MNHEY and CDR2 SVGEGT. Trimming at V came to 2 bases and at J to 0 bases, leaving 3 bases not matched to a gene. The CDR3 contains 18 residues. DNA of the CDR3: TGTGCCAGCAGTTACCGGACTAGCGGGAGTGCGAACACCGGGGAGCTGTTTTTT. It is translated as CASSYRTSGSANTGELFF.

This clonotype was detected ten times or more. The rearrangement joins TRBV5-1 to TRBJ2-7, with D hard to call. Germline V gene sequence: CDR1 SGHRS, CDR2 YFSETQ. The CDR3 length is 15 residues. Trimming cost V 7 bases and J 2 bases, with 19 bases left between them. Written as DNA, the CDR3 is TGCGCCAGCCGCAATGACACGCACCTAGCCTACGAGCAGTACTTC. Translating it yields CASRNDTHLAYEQYF.

On this clonotype itself: With a much larger clone just one base away, this may be a read error. This rearrangement joins TRBV28 to TRBJ1-6; tentatively, D is TRBD1 (5 bases). V was shortened by 3 bases and J by 7 bases, with 19 bases between the two germline ends. The CDR3 totals 17 residues. Germline CDR1 reads MDHEN; CDR2 reads SYDVKM. The CDR3 protein is CASSFPRRAGFNSPLHF. The CDR3, as DNA: TGTGCCAGCAGTTTCCCCCGCAGGGCAGGGTTCAATTCACCCCTCCACTTT.

This clonotype was found many times. The chain links TRBV5-1 to TRBJ2-7, with D tentatively TRBD2 (5 bases). Germline V lookup: CDR1 SGHRS, CDR2 YFSETQ. V lost 4 bases and J 3 bases, leaving 11 bases between the germline ends. The CDR3 totals 13 residues. The CDR3 spells CASSPTTHYEQYF. DNA for the CDR3: TGCGCCAGCAGCCCGACTACTCACTACGAGCAGTACTTC.

This clonotype was counted at least ten times. This rearrangement joins TRBV27 to TRBJ2-3; 12 positions agree with TRBD2. The CDR3 has 15 residues. J gave up 4 bases and V 6 bases, and 5 bases lay outside the gene matches. Germline CDR1 is MNHEY and CDR2 is SMNVEV (reference sequence). Here the CDR3 reads CASSLRLAGADTQYF. The CDR3 DNA sequence: TGTGCCAGCAGCTTAAGACTAGCGGGAGCAGATACGCAGTATTTT.

This clonotype was counted ten times or more. CDR3 region: CASSATGFREKLFF. The CDR3 DNA is TGTGCCAGCAGCGCGACAGGTTTCCGAGAAAAACTGTTTTTT. V gene TRBV28 combines with J gene TRBJ1-4; possibly TRBD1 for D (6 bases). Germline CDR1 is MDHEN and CDR2 is SYDVKM. This CDR3 contains 14 residues. V was clipped by 6 bases and J by 8 bases, with 16 bases between them.

This clonotype was seen more than once but under ten times. The V call is TRBV19, the J call TRBJ1-2, with a possible D match to TRBD1 (5 bases). Trimming shortened V by 5 bases and J by 8 bases, and 24 bases separated the two germline ends. Germline CDR1 LNHDA, CDR2 SQIVND (reference sequence). CDR3 size: 16 residues. CDR3 DNA: TGTGCCAGTAGTCCACCAAGATTAAGGGGTGTTCGCGGCTACACCTTC. It is translated as CASSPPRLRGVRGYTF.

This clonotype appeared many times. The chain is built from TRBV28 and TRBJ2-7, with 8 bases fitting TRBD2. The trim removed 5 bases at V and 2 bases at J, leaving 5 bases unmatched. Per germline, CDR1 MDHEN and CDR2 SYDVKM. The CDR3 runs to 14 residues. CDR3 DNA: TGTGCCAGCAGTCCTTGGACTAGCCCCTACGAGCAGTACTTC. Residues: CASSPWTSPYEQYF.

This clonotype was observed many times. The chain combines TRBV7-9 with TRBJ1-5; D possibly corresponds to TRBD1 (5 bases). Looked up from germline, CDR1 is SEHNR and CDR2 is FQNEAQ (reference sequence). The CDR3 length is 14 residues. V was shortened by 4 bases and J by 4 bases, with 11 bases between the two germline ends. CDR3 loop: CASSSYGGNQPQHF. For the CDR3, the DNA is TGTGCCAGCAGCTCGTACGGGGGAAATCAGCCCCAGCATTTT.